This is a list of T cell receptor beta chains from one sample in a study of T cells in Graves' hyperthyroidism and ophthalmopathy. TCRdb used MiXCR to reprocess the multiplex PCR reads, holding one entry per CDR3 protein. The sample yields 300,000 to 500,000 distinct CDR3 sequences, 11% to 15% seen once. What was sequenced was blood. The receptors here all came from a man between 50 and 59 years old with Graves' ophthalmopathy. The CDR3 runs from the conserved cysteine through the conserved F or W. Each record gives: J gene, V gene, D gene, clone size, CDR3 DNA, CDR3 protein. The D gene is left open where the match is weak. Only some rows state a clone size, as once, few, many or a class for expanded clones.

j_call: TRBJ1-1
v_call: TRBV27
d_call: NA
clone_size: NA
cdr3_nt: TGTGCCAGCAGTTTTAAAGGCTTTAACACTGAAGCTTTCTTT
cdr3_aa: CASSFKGFNTEAFF

j_call: TRBJ2-7
v_call: TRBV11-2
d_call: TRBD2
clone_size: many
cdr3_nt: TGTGCCAGCAGCTTCGGGCCTAGCGGTCCAGGCGAGCAGTACTTC
cdr3_aa: CASSFGPSGPGEQYF

j_call: TRBJ2-3
v_call: TRBV12-3/TRBV12-4
d_call: NA
clone_size: many
cdr3_nt: TGTGCCAGCAGTCGAAAAACCCGCCAAGGTGCTACTAGCACAGATACGCAGTATTTT
cdr3_aa: CASSRKTRQGATSTDTQYF

j_call: TRBJ2-7
v_call: TRBV15
d_call: NA
clone_size: NA
cdr3_nt: TGTGCCACCAGCAGAGATAAGCAGATCTACGAGCAGTACTTC
cdr3_aa: CATSRDKQIYEQYF

j_call: TRBJ2-2
v_call: TRBV6-1
d_call: NA
clone_size: NA
cdr3_nt: TGTGCCAGCAGTGGCGGGCGGGAAAACACCGGGGAGCTGTTTTTT
cdr3_aa: CASSGGRENTGELFF

j_call: TRBJ2-3
v_call: TRBV7-8
d_call: TRBD2
clone_size: many
cdr3_nt: TGTGCCAGCAGCTCATGGACTAGCGGGAGGGAAACCGCGTCAGATACGCAGTATTTT
cdr3_aa: CASSSWTSGRETASDTQYF

j_call: TRBJ1-2
v_call: TRBV5-1
d_call: NA
clone_size: NA
cdr3_nt: TGCGCCAGCAGCTTGGTCGGGGGGAATGGCTACACCTTC
cdr3_aa: CASSLVGGNGYTF

j_call: TRBJ2-1
v_call: TRBV29-1
d_call: TRBD1
clone_size: few
cdr3_nt: TGCAGCGTCGTACCGGGACAGGGAAGATACAATGAGCAGTTCTTC
cdr3_aa: CSVVPGQGRYNEQFF

j_call: TRBJ2-1
v_call: TRBV6-1
d_call: TRBD1
clone_size: many
cdr3_nt: TGTGCCAGCAGCCGCACCGTAACCGGGACAGGGCTCAATGAGCAGTTCTTC
cdr3_aa: CASSRTVTGTGLNEQFF

j_call: TRBJ1-2
v_call: TRBV12-3/TRBV12-4
d_call: NA
clone_size: few
cdr3_nt: TGTGCCAGCAGTTTGGGCGCAAGGACCCATGGCTACACCTTC
cdr3_aa: CASSLGARTHGYTF